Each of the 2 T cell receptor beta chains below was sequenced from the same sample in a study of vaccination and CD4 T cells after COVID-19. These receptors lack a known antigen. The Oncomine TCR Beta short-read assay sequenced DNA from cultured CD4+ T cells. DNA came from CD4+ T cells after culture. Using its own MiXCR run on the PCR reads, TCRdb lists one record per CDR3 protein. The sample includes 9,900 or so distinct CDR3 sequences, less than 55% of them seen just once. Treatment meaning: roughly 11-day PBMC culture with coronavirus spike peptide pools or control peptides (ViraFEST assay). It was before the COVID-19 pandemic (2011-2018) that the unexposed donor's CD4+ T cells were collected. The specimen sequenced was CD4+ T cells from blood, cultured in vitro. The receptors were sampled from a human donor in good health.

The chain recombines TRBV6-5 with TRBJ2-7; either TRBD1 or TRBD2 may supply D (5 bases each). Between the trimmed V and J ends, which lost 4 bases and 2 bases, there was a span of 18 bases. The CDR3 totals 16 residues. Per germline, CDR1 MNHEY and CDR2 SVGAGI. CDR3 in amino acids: CASSSTGTAIPYEQYF. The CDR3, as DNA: TGTGCCAGCAGTTCAACCGGGACGGCGATCCCCTACGAGCAGTACTTC.

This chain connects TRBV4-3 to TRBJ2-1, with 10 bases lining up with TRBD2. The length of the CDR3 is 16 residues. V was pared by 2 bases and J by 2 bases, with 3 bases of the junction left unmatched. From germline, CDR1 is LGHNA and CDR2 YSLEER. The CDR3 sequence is CASSQWTSGPYNEQFF. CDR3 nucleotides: TGCGCCAGCAGCCAATGGACTAGCGGCCCCTACAATGAGCAGTTCTTC.